This T cell receptor (beta chain) was identified in a study of cytomegalovirus exposure and HLA in healthy donors. On the study more broadly: Earlier, approximately 180 million T cells were analyzed, and 117 million unique TCR beta sequences were found among them.

Trimming took 1 base from V and 4 from J, leaving 7 bases between them. Germline V gene sequence: CDR1 SGHNT, CDR2 YENEEA. CDR3 size: 14 residues. The PCR had 60 Vbeta and 13 Jbeta primers. Produced via immunoSEQ multiplex PCR; TCRdb's table is partial and in-frame only. The data hold about 67,000 clones, with 55% to 80% observed a single time. Sequencing input: PBMCs. The chain recombines TRBV11-3 with TRBJ1-4; D call uncertain. The clonotype comes from a woman in her 30s in good health and CMV-seronegative. This CDR3 is CASSLAGNNEKLFF. In DNA, the CDR3 is TGTGCCAGCAGCTTAGCCGGTAATAATGAAAAACTGTTTTTT.